This T cell receptor (beta chain) was retrieved from a study of T cell responses to AZD1222 COVID-19 vaccine. Study results and limitations: Once two AZD1222 doses were given, Spike-specific TCR breadth and depth went up. White British donors predominated, females outnumbered males, and clonal diversity was possibly underestimated. Spike-spanning, vaccine-associated CD4 TCRs were dominant at 160-218 and 743-854.

On this clone itself: Its specificity is not known.

The V end was cut by 5 bases, the J end by 3 bases, with 10 bases between. From germline, CDR1 is LGHNT and CDR2 FRNRAP. The CDR3 extends over 13 amino acids. Libraries were prepared by immunoSEQ multiplex PCR; TCRdb keeps only in-frame clonotypes and omits some of them. The sample lists roughly 29,000 clones, nearly 95% seen once, with over 6.5% in the top ten. The sequence derives from an adult in good health. The chain couples TRBV12-5 to TRBJ2-5, with no clear D. This material consisted of peripheral blood, taken on day 0 of AZD1222 vaccination. The CDR3 sequence: CASGQDFEETQYF. CDR3 DNA sequence: TGTGCTAGTGGTCAGGATTTTGAAGAGACCCAGTACTTC.